This T cell receptor beta chain was documented in a study of T cell repertoires in cytomegalovirus infection. As for the study in general: The study used recently identified HLA-C-restricted and well-studied HLA-B-restricted CMV epitopes.

This clonotype was counted only a few times. Antigen: not known. TCRdb fed the reads into MiXCR, producing one record per CDR3 protein. The table shows hundreds of thousands of distinct CDR3 sequences, with more than 25% occurring only once. The source material was cultured CD8+ T cells from PBMCs, sampled from culture after CMV antigen stimulation. The TCR was taken from a human donor in good health (CMV status not recorded). Some clones in this sample may be carry-over from other donors' samples.

The CDR3 region has the DNA TGTGCCAGCAGCTGGGGACGGAACTCCGATGAGCAGTTCTTC. Translated: CASSWGRNSDEQFF. The rearrangement links TRBV25-1 to TRBJ2-1, with D perhaps given as TRBD1 or TRBD2 (5 bases each). The germline V and J ends were trimmed by 6 bases and 8 bases, with 17 bases remaining between them. This CDR3 contains 14 residues. The germline V gene has CDR1 MGHDK and CDR2 SYGVNS.